This TCR beta chain was recorded in a study of identical twins. Findings and limits, study-wide: A partial confounding effect on zero-insertion analyses could come from invariant MAIT and iNKT cells.

V gave up 1 base and J gave up 3 bases, with 7 bases separating them. The V gene's germline CDR1 is SEHNR and CDR2 FQNEAQ (reference sequence). CDR3 length: 13 amino acids. As to this clonotype: Its antigen is unidentified.

It was template switching that added a universal primer site, and there were unique molecular identifiers on the cDNA. MiXCR was run by TCRdb on the 5' RACE reads, yielding one entry per CDR3 protein. Counted here are 1.5 million or so distinct CDR3 sequences, roughly a third occurring once; the ten biggest clones make up under 0.35%. The chain is built from TRBV7-9 and TRBJ2-7; D gene unclear. This TCR derives from a newborn girl in good health. What was sequenced was cord blood. CDR3 nucleotide sequence: TGTGCCAGCAGCTTAGAGGAGTTCTACGAGCAGTACTTC. This translates into CASSLEEFYEQYF.